This TCR beta chain derives from a study of Ad26.COV2.S vaccination and SARS-CoV-2 variants (dated by TCRdb to the early 2020s). Background for the entire study: TCRbeta repertoire sequencing was used to assess the specificity and breadth of SARS-CoV-2-reactive T cell receptors after Ad26.COV2.S vaccination. A total of 32 samples were included in the TCR-sequenced set, comprising about 20 Ad26.COV2.S vaccine recipients, 5 placebo recipients and 8 SARS-CoV-2 convalescent individuals.

CDR1 and CDR2 were assigned from the germline V gene as MDHEN and SYDVKM. The V and J ends are trimmed by 5 bases and 8 bases, leaving 16 bases between them. From the cysteine through the phenylalanine, the CDR3 covers 14 amino acids. Here the CDR3 DNA is all that survives: 42 bases in frame from base 1. The time point label, as the study defines it: individuals recovered from natural SARS-CoV-2 infection. The immunoSEQ Assay was the method used to sequence TCRbeta CDR3 regions. After extraction, genomic DNA underwent amplification by bias-controlled multiplex PCR, followed by high-throughput sequencing. As for how the authors treated the data: To quantify the absolute abundance of each unique TCRbeta CDR3 region, sequences were collapsed and filtered. T cell fraction was estimated by normalizing TCRbeta template counts to usable DNA, which was measured by amplifying reference genes present in all nucleated cells. Repertoire TCRs were annotated as SARS-CoV-2-specific when V gene, CDR3 amino acid sequence and J gene were exactly matched to a known reactive TCR set. MIRA supplied the reference SARS-CoV-2 TCR set, which was filtered for enrichment in COVID-19-positive ImmuneCODE repertoires so that public or cross-reactive TCRs were removed. Drawing on the MIRA antigens, annotated TCRs were analysed further at the level of specific ORF or position within ORF. Breadth was defined as annotated unique rearrangements over total unique productive rearrangements; depth was the summed frequency of those rearrangements. Two-sided Wilcoxon rank-sum tests were used to compare TCR breadth between groups. Sourced from immuneACCESS, this table was stored by TCRdb with only in-frame sequences that have V and J called. A share of the clones is absent; for the studies checked, an unresolved V gene accounts for under half, and the remainder has no known explanation. D and trimming were read from the DNA, whereas the V and J calls and clone size are those reported in that table. In all, the sample holds about 6,800 clones, and about 83% of those were seen once. The ten largest make up roughly 30% of the sample.

What the work shows at the level of the full study, not this receptor alone: Vaccine and placebo recipients had comparable non-spike TCR breadth, which fits with the vaccine containing only spike. Spike-specific TCR breadth was higher in Ad26.COV2.S recipients than in placebo recipients (P = 0.0014). After vaccination, spike-specific CD8+ and CD4+ T cell responses were reported to show substantial breadth. The authors noted that the TCR breadth and depth analyses may have underestimated total T cell responses.

Remarks on this clone: This receptor's antigen is unknown. The input lacks base qualities; no much larger clone sits a single base away.

This clonotype was sampled from a human donor who had recovered from COVID-19. This material consisted of peripheral blood, taken after recovery from COVID-19. The rearrangement joined TRBV28 to TRBJ2-1, with the D segment identity uncertain. The DNA sequence is TGTGCCAGCAGTGCGGACCGTCTTGAGGATGAGCAGTTCTTC. It translates to CASSADRLEDEQFF.